The present TCR beta chain was sequenced within a study of shared clonotypes between healthy human individuals. The germline V gene has CDR1 SGHRS and CDR2 YFSETQ. V lost 0 bases to trimming and J lost 6 bases, with 13 bases between them. The CDR3 covers 14 residues. CD4+ cells were split into CD45RA+ naive and CD45RA-negative memory subsets. Execution of the assay was at deep level. Method: immunoSEQ multiplex PCR; TCRdb's copy keeps in-frame clones and lacks some. The sample has 2 million to 3 million clones; 80% to 95% are singletons. The receptor comes from a man younger than 35 in good health. Some clones in this sample may be carry-over from other donors' samples. The sequenced material came from naive CD4+ T cells from PBMCs. The subset: CD45RA+ positively selected. The rearrangement links TRBV5-1 to TRBJ2-7; no firm D call. The CDR3 coding sequence is TGCGCCAGCAGCTTGGGATTAGGTTTAGGCGAGCAGTACTTC. This encodes CASSLGLGLGEQYF.